This entry lists 21 T cell receptor beta chains sequenced from one sample in a study of T cells after yellow fever vaccination. MiXCR, run by TCRdb on the 5' RACE reads, gives a single entry per CDR3 protein. This sample has about 63,000 distinct CDR3 sequences; roughly 7.3% occur once, and the top ten carry 35% to 40%. The source material was CD8+ T cells sorted from PBMCs, sampled 15 days after the yellow fever booster vaccination. These receptors were collected from a man aged 25 to 40 who received the YFV17D yellow fever vaccine.

This clonotype appeared many times. CDR3 loop: CASSLVYGGETQYF. CDR3 sequence (DNA): TGTGCCAGCAGCTTAGTCTACGGGGGCGAGACCCAGTACTTC. The chain is built from TRBV13 and TRBJ2-5; either TRBD1 or TRBD2 may supply D (6 bases each). CDR1 PRHDT and CDR2 FYEKMQ come from the germline V gene (reference sequence). V gave up 1 base and J gave up 5 bases, with 11 bases separating them. This CDR3 contains 14 residues.

This clonotype was observed many times. The J gene is TRBJ1-1, the V gene TRBV5-1; D gene unclear. CDR1 and CDR2 (germline): SGHRS, YFSETQ. There are 9 residues in the CDR3. Trimming removed 6 bases at V and 5 bases at J, with 2 bases between. The CDR3: CASTTEAFF. CDR3 DNA: TGCGCCAGCACGACTGAAGCTTTCTTT.

The chain combines TRBV2 with TRBJ2-7; D not certain. This CDR3 spans 14 amino acids. Germline CDR1 and CDR2: SNHLY and FYNNEI. The V end was cut by 6 bases, the J end by 0 bases, with 12 bases between. The CDR3 region is CASRPIVSSYEQYF. CDR3 coding DNA: TGTGCCAGCAGGCCGATTGTGAGCTCCTACGAGCAGTACTTC.

This clonotype appeared many times. The rearrangement joins TRBV5-6 to TRBJ1-5; TRBD1 is a possible D gene (6 bases). In germline, CDR1 is SGHDT, CDR2 YYEEEE. CDR3 length equals 17 residues. Trimming removed 3 bases at V and 0 bases at J, with 16 bases between. The CDR3 nucleotides are TGTGCCAGCAGCTCTTGGGGGGCGGACTTTAGCAATCAGCCCCAGCATTTT. Its protein product is CASSSWGADFSNQPQHF.

This clonotype appeared many times. The chain is built from TRBV25-1 and TRBJ2-7, with D uncertain. Germline CDR1 reads MGHDK; CDR2 reads SYGVNS. The length of the CDR3 is 12 residues. Between the trimmed V and J ends, which lost 5 bases and 4 bases, there was a span of 9 bases. CDR3 DNA sequence: TGTGCCAGCAGTTTCGTAGGATACGAGCAGTACTTC. Translated, it gives CASSFVGYEQYF.

In this sample, this clonotype turned up many times. V is TRBV27 and J is TRBJ2-1; TRBD2 agrees at 12 bases. Unmatched junction bases numbered 13, after V lost 6 bases and J lost 7 bases. The CDR3 loop spans 17 amino acids. Germline CDR1 is MNHEY and CDR2 is SMNVEV (reference sequence). The CDR3 DNA reads as TGTGCCAGCAGCACTCTTCCTAGCGGGAGGGCCAGGAATGAGCAGTTCTTC. The encoded protein is CASSTLPSGRARNEQFF.

This clonotype came up many times. The genes are TRBV6-2 or TRBV6-3 and TRBJ2-7, with a tentative D call TRBD1 (6 bases). CDR1 MNHEY and CDR2 SVGEGT come from the germline V gene. The CDR3 is made up of 16 amino acids. The V gene lost 4 bases and the J gene lost 0 bases, with 16 bases spanning the gap. Here the CDR3 reads CASSSLTGTHSYEQYF. The CDR3 region has the DNA TGTGCCAGCAGTTCCCTAACCGGGACACACTCCTACGAGCAGTACTTC.

This clonotype appeared many times. V gene TRBV30 combines with J gene TRBJ2-7; perhaps TRBD2 as D (6 bases). Trimming took 1 base from V and 3 from J, leaving 22 bases between them. The CDR3 contains 17 residues. Germline CDR1 GTSNPN, CDR2 SVGIG (reference sequence). The CDR3 reads CAWSGAGYGSHYYEQYF. The CDR3 coding sequence is TGTGCCTGGAGTGGGGCGGGGTACGGGAGTCATTACTACGAGCAGTACTTC.

This chain uses TRBV19 with TRBJ1-6, with TRBD1 as a possible D gene (5 bases). The CDR3 covers 13 residues. CDR1 and CDR2 (germline): LNHDA, SQIVND (reference sequence). V gave up 8 bases and J gave up 9 bases, with 14 bases separating them. CDR3 amino acids: CASFGRAGSPLHF. Here the CDR3 DNA reads TGTGCCAGTTTCGGCAGGGCTGGTTCACCCCTCCACTTT. The full variable domain, in which reference TRBV19 and TRBJ1-6 provide the parts outside the CDR3, is DGGITQSPKYLFRKEGQNVTLSCEQNLNHDAMYWYRQDPGQGLRLIYYSQIVNDFQKGDIAEGYSVSREKKESFPLTVTSAQKNPTAFYLCASFGRAGSPLHFGNGTRLTVT.

This clonotype has at least ten counts. This chain links TRBV29-1 with TRBJ2-7, with unresolved D. The CDR3 contains 11 residues. Germline CDR1 SQVTM, CDR2 ANQGSEA. Trimming took off 1 base at V and 5 bases at J, with 6 bases between the two ends. CDR3 in amino acids: CSVEVVDEQYF. The CDR3 nucleotides are TGCAGCGTTGAAGTCGTGGACGAGCAGTACTTC.

This clonotype has a count of ten or more. The chain carries TRBV12-3 or TRBV12-4 and TRBJ1-4; D remains unclear. Trimming left V 7 bases short and J 5 bases short, with 5 bases between. The CDR3 has 11 amino acids. CDR3 residues: CASTQNEKLFF. The CDR3 DNA reads TGTGCCAGCACCCAAAATGAAAAACTGTTTTTT.

The gene calls are TRBV9 and TRBJ2-2; no clear D. V was trimmed by 2 bases and J by 7 bases, leaving 6 bases between them. CDR1 is SGDLS, CDR2 YYNGEE, per germline. This CDR3 comprises 12 residues. The CDR3 sequence is CASSVDDGELFF. For the CDR3, the DNA is TGTGCCAGCAGCGTTGACGACGGGGAGCTGTTTTTT. Together with reference TRBV9 and TRBJ2-2, the CDR3 gives the full variable domain: DSGVTQTPKHLITATGQRVTLRCSPRSGDLSVYWYQQSLDQGLQFLIQYYNGEERAKGNILERFSAQQFPDLHSELNLSSLELGDSALYFCASSVDDGELFFGEGSRLTVL.

This clonotype came up a few times. For the CDR3, the DNA is TGTGCCAGCAGCCAAGGAGGACTAGCGGTCTCGGAGCGGCTCTCTGGGGCCAACGTCCTGACTTTC. Amino acids: CASSQGGLAVSERLSGANVLTF. The J gene is TRBJ2-6, the V gene TRBV14; 10 nucleotides match TRBD2. The CDR3 contains 22 residues. The germline V gene encodes CDR1 SGHDN and CDR2 FVKESK. V shed 1 base, J shed 0 bases, and the junction held 15 bases outside the gene matches.

This clonotype was counted many times. This sequence joins TRBV28 and TRBJ2-5; 7 bases fit TRBD1. CDR3 length: 15 residues. V was pared by 6 bases and J by 5 bases, with 12 bases of the junction left unmatched. The germline V gene has CDR1 MDHEN and CDR2 SYDVKM. CDR3 sequence (DNA): TGTGCCAGCAGCCCGTTAGGGGGCCCGGAGGAGACCCAGTACTTC. This sequence encodes CASSPLGGPEETQYF.

The rearrangement uses TRBV7-8 and TRBJ2-7; D uncertain. Trimming removed 4 bases at V and 4 bases at J, with 8 bases between. Per germline, CDR1 SGHVS and CDR2 FQNEAQ. The CDR3 contains 12 residues. CDR3 region: CASSSDIYEQYF. Here the CDR3 DNA reads TGTGCCAGCAGCTCCGACATATACGAGCAGTACTTC.

Ten or more counts support this clonotype. The V and J genes are TRBV10-2 and TRBJ2-1; D is ambiguous. The germline CDR1 and CDR2 sequences are WSHSY and SAAADI. CDR3 length: 13 amino acids. Trimming removed 3 bases at V and 3 bases at J, with 6 bases between. CDR3 amino acids: CASSDAHYNEQFF. DNA for the CDR3: TGCGCCAGCAGTGATGCGCACTACAATGAGCAGTTCTTC.

This clonotype was seen many times. This CDR3 reads CASSHPGQTSYEQYF. The CDR3 region has the DNA TGCGCCAGCAGCCACCCGGGACAGACCTCCTACGAGCAGTACTTC. The rearrangement links TRBV4-1 to TRBJ2-7; 7 bases are shared with TRBD1. V was clipped by 3 bases and J by 0 bases; unmatched bases: 5. The CDR3 covers 15 residues. Germline-derived CDR1 and CDR2 are MGHRA and YSYEKL.

This clonotype has a count of ten or more. The gene calls are TRBV10-3 and TRBJ1-4, with a possible D match to TRBD1 (5 bases). Germline CDR1 reads ENHRY; CDR2 reads SYGVKD. The CDR3 has 16 residues. V dropped 0 bases and J dropped 5 bases, with 13 bases sitting between them. CDR3 sequence: CAISESGGGANEKLFF. In nucleotides, the CDR3 is TGTGCCATCAGTGAGTCCGGCGGAGGGGCCAATGAAAAACTGTTTTTT.

This clonotype was counted ten times or more. The gene calls are TRBV12-3 or TRBV12-4 and TRBJ2-7; D tentatively fits TRBD1 or TRBD2 (5 bases each). The ends were cut back, 8 bases at V and 6 bases at J, with 20 bases in the middle. The CDR3 has 14 amino acids. The CDR3 bases are TGTGCCAGCGGAGCCGGGGCCAGTCCCGCCGAGCAGTACTTC. It encodes CASGAGASPAEQYF.

Ten or more counts support this clonotype. The V call is TRBV12-3 or TRBV12-4, the J call TRBJ2-1; TRBD1 aligns across 11 bases. CDR3 length: 15 amino acids. Trimming removed 4 bases from V and 6 bases from J; junction bases left unmatched: 5. In DNA, the CDR3 is TGTGCCAGCAGTTCGGGACAGGGGGGAATCAATGAGCAGTTCTTC. It yields the protein CASSSGQGGINEQFF.

The sample holds a few counts of this clonotype. V and J are TRBV6-1 and TRBJ2-2; TRBD2 matches 10 bases. Germline trimming cut 8 bases from V and 7 bases from J; bases unmatched to any gene: 10. Germline V CDR1 and CDR2: MNHNS, SASEGT. This CDR3 is 15 amino acids long. The CDR3 loop reads CASLTLAGVLGELFF. Written as DNA, the CDR3 is TGTGCCAGCTTAACCCTAGCGGGAGTACTCGGGGAGCTGTTTTTT.